These 30 T cell receptor beta chains share one sample of origin, sequenced in a study of metastatic and nonmetastatic thyroid tumors. TCRdb re-clonotyped the PCR reads via MiXCR. The table records tens of thousands of clones, less than 20% of them present only once. Each patient came to thyroid surgery without any prior treatment (of any kind). Material: blood. The receptors come from a female donor with papillary thyroid cancer or a benign thyroid nodule (not recorded which). Some clones in this sample may be carry-over from other donors' samples.

This clone was counted at least ten times. The chain has TRBV19 and TRBJ1-4; D is possibly TRBD1 (6 bases). This CDR3 has 16 amino acids. Germline lookup yields CDR1 LNHDA and CDR2 SQIVND (reference sequence). Trimming pared 1 base from V and 6 bases from J, leaving 15 bases between. The CDR3 loop reads CASSIVSHRADEKLFF. In nucleotides, the CDR3 is TGTGCCAGTAGTATAGTTAGTCACAGGGCAGATGAAAAACTGTTTTTT.

The chain combines TRBV9 with TRBJ2-3; D possibly corresponds to TRBD2 (6 bases). This CDR3 contains 16 residues. V was pared by 0 bases and J by 3 bases, with 14 bases between. Germline V lookup: CDR1 SGDLS, CDR2 YYNGEE. The CDR3 here is CASSVEYGRGTDTQYF. The CDR3 nucleotides read TGTGCCAGCAGCGTAGAATACGGGAGAGGAACAGATACGCAGTATTTT.

This chain uses TRBV5-1 with TRBJ2-3; D is undetermined. The germline V gene encodes CDR1 SGHRS and CDR2 YFSETQ. The CDR3 is made up of 14 amino acids. Trimming took 0 bases from V and 2 from J, leaving 7 bases between them. CDR3 loop: CASSLGQPTDTQYF. As DNA, the CDR3 is TGCGCCAGCAGCTTGGGGCAGCCCACAGATACGCAGTATTTT. Filled out from reference TRBV5-1 and TRBJ2-3, the complete variable domain reads KAGVTQTPRYLIKTRGQQVTLSCSPISGHRSVSWYQQTPGQGLQFLFEYFSETQRNKGNFPGRFSGRQFSNSRSEMNVSTLELGDSALYLCASSLGQPTDTQYFGPGTRLTVL.

The chain recombines TRBV5-5 with TRBJ1-6; 8 bases fit TRBD1. V gave up 0 bases and J gave up 12 bases; unmatched junction bases: 8. The CDR3 loop spans 15 amino acids. Germline CDR1 reads SGHKS; CDR2 reads YYEKEE (reference sequence). CDR3 nucleotide sequence: TGTGCCAGCAGCTTGGGGGTCGGACAGGGCGGACCCCTCCACTTT. Residues: CASSLGVGQGGPLHF.

This clone has ten or more counts. The V and J genes are TRBV20-1 and TRBJ2-1; 8 bases match TRBD2. Germline V gene lookup returns CDR1 DFQATT and CDR2 SNEGSKA (reference sequence). The CDR3 is 16 residues long. V was pared by 0 bases and J by 8 bases, with 12 bases of the junction left unmatched. This chain's CDR3 is CSARDPGRAGVDEQFF. The CDR3 nucleotides are TGCAGTGCTAGAGATCCCGGAAGAGCGGGAGTAGATGAGCAGTTCTTC.

This clone was recorded at least ten times. The gene calls are TRBV20-1 and TRBJ2-1; no definite D call. CDR1 is DFQATT and CDR2 is SNEGSKA in the germline V gene (reference sequence). This CDR3 spans 15 amino acids. Trimming pared 6 bases from V and 0 bases from J, leaving 15 bases between. The CDR3 DNA sequence: TGCAGTGCAGAACCAGGCACGAGCTCCTACAATGAGCAGTTCTTC. Protein product: CSAEPGTSSYNEQFF.

This clone was picked up many times. The chain combines TRBV11-2 with TRBJ1-5, with unresolved D. Trimming stripped 3 bases from V and 4 bases from J, with 7 bases between. The CDR3 runs 13 residues. Germline loops: CDR1 SGHAT, CDR2 FQNNGV. CDR3 in DNA: TGTGCCAGCAGCTTTCACCAGAATCAGCCCCAGCATTTT. Its translation is CASSFHQNQPQHF.

The chain has TRBV6-1 and TRBJ2-1; D unclear. This CDR3 is built from 18 residues. Germline CDR1 and CDR2: MNHNS and SASEGT. The ends were cut back, 4 bases at V and 9 bases at J, with 28 bases in the middle. The DNA of the CDR3 is TGTGCCAGCAGTGGCCATCACCCCCGAACCTACAGAGTTAGTGAGCAGTTCTTC. Translating gives CASSGHHPRTYRVSEQFF.

The chain employs TRBV30 and TRBJ2-5; D uncertain. Germline CDR1 reads GTSNPN; CDR2 reads SVGIG (reference sequence). The CDR3 length is 12 residues. Trimming took 0 bases from V and 2 from J, leaving 4 bases between them. The CDR3 DNA sequence: TGTGCCTGGAGTGTACCTCAAGAGACCCAGTACTTC. Amino acid sequence: CAWSVPQETQYF.

This clone was recorded at least ten times. CDR3 amino acids: CASSQPTTGSQETQYF. The CDR3 nucleotides are TGCGCCAGCAGCCAACCCACGACTGGTTCCCAAGAGACCCAGTACTTC. This chain connects TRBV4-1 to TRBJ2-5; D is unresolved. The V gene's germline CDR1 is MGHRA and CDR2 YSYEKL. The CDR3 has 16 residues. Trimming took off 2 bases at V and 1 base at J, with 14 bases between the two ends.

This clone was seen at least ten times. This chain uses TRBV19 with TRBJ2-7; 7 nucleotides line up with TRBD1. CDR1 and CDR2 (germline): LNHDA, SQIVND (reference sequence). The CDR3 is made up of 13 amino acids. The J segment lost 6 bases and the V segment lost 6 bases, leaving 8 bases of the junction unmatched. CDR3 sequence reads: CASSSTGAGEQYF. The CDR3 nucleotides are TGTGCCAGTAGCTCCACAGGGGCCGGCGAGCAGTACTTC.

In this sample, this clone turned up a few times. V gene TRBV29-1 combines with J gene TRBJ2-7, with TRBD2 matching 7 bases. This CDR3 has 14 residues. CDR1 is SQVTM, CDR2 ANQGSEA, per germline. The V and J ends lost 5 bases and 0 bases, in that order; junction bases with no gene match: 7. CDR3 amino acids: CSVSGGGSSYEQYF. The CDR3 DNA is TGCAGCGTTTCGGGAGGCGGGAGCTCCTACGAGCAGTACTTC.

In its sample, this clone was seen many times. For the CDR3, the DNA is TGTGCCAGCAGTTTGACAGGGAATCAAGAGACCCAGTACTTC. As protein: CASSLTGNQETQYF. This chain connects TRBV27 to TRBJ2-5; 7 nucleotides line up with TRBD1. The junction had 3 bases not matched to a gene; V was cut back by 3 bases and J by 2 bases. CDR1 MNHEY and CDR2 SMNVEV come from the germline V gene (reference sequence). The CDR3 is 14 amino acids.

This clone was observed many times. This chain links TRBV7-9 with TRBJ1-2; 9 bases match TRBD1. J gave up 2 bases and V 5 bases, and 6 bases lay outside the gene matches. The germline gives CDR1 SEHNR, CDR2 FQNEAQ (reference sequence). The CDR3 spans 15 residues. The CDR3 DNA reads TGTGCCAGCAGCGGGTACAGGGGGCCGAACTATGGCTACACCTTC. Protein: CASSGYRGPNYGYTF.

V gene TRBV20-1 combines with J gene TRBJ2-7; D unresolved. With 0 bases removed from V and 5 bases from J, the gap between germline ends came to 2 bases. The germline CDR1 and CDR2 sequences are DFQATT and SNEGSKA (reference sequence). The CDR3 contains 10 residues. The CDR3 protein is CSAREDEQYF. In DNA form, the CDR3 reads TGCAGTGCTAGAGAGGACGAGCAGTACTTC.

V gene TRBV6-4 combines with J gene TRBJ2-2; unclear D gene. Germline CDR1 MRHNA, CDR2 SNTAGT. This CDR3 comprises 15 residues. V lost 0 bases and J lost 10, with 15 bases in between. CDR3 bases: TGTGCCAGCAGTGACTCGAGTGGAAAGGGAACGGAGCTGTTTTTT. This sequence encodes CASSDSSGKGTELFF.

The chain employs TRBV3-1 and TRBJ2-1, with 10 bases that match TRBD1. CDR1 is LGHDT, CDR2 YNNKEL, per germline (reference sequence). V trimming: 4 bases; J trimming: 0 bases; junction bases outside the gene matches: 21. CDR3 length: 22 amino acids. The CDR3 loop reads CASSLTGTGVTFGKSSYNEQFF. The DNA of the CDR3 is TGTGCCAGCAGCCTGACCGGGACAGGGGTCACTTTTGGAAAGAGCTCCTACAATGAGCAGTTCTTC.

At least ten counts were recorded for this clone. The J gene is TRBJ2-7, the V gene TRBV12-5, with 9 bases aligning to TRBD2. The CDR3 sequence is 14 residues long. CDR1 LGHNT and CDR2 FRNRAP come from the germline V gene. Trimming at V came to 6 bases and at J to 4 bases, leaving 7 bases not matched to a gene. CDR3 sequence reads: CASGFSGSPYEQYF. The CDR3 DNA is TGTGCTAGTGGCTTTAGCGGGAGTCCGTACGAGCAGTACTTC.

In its sample, this clone was seen many times. This rearrangement joins TRBV11-2 to TRBJ2-1; D unresolved. This CDR3 is built from 15 residues. Germline V gene sequence: CDR1 SGHAT, CDR2 FQNNGV. Trimming removed 1 base at V and 3 bases at J, with 10 bases between. The CDR3 nucleotides are TGTGCCAGCAGCTTAGTGCGGATGCTCTACAATGAGCAGTTCTTC. Amino acid sequence: CASSLVRMLYNEQFF.

This clone occurred many times. The V call is TRBV2, the J call TRBJ2-2; 9 bases are shared with TRBD1. The J segment lost 7 bases and the V segment lost 1 base, leaving 7 bases of the junction unmatched. The length of the CDR3 is 16 residues. CDR1 SNHLY and CDR2 FYNNEI come from the germline V gene. The CDR3 DNA reads as TGTGCCAGCAGTGAAGAAATACAGGGGGCGGACGGGGAGCTGTTTTTT. It specifies CASSEEIQGADGELFF.

Ten or more counts support this clone. V gene TRBV20-1 combines with J gene TRBJ2-4, with D tentatively TRBD2 (6 bases). This CDR3 comprises 13 residues. In germline, CDR1 is DFQATT, CDR2 SNEGSKA (reference sequence). The V end was cut by 6 bases, the J end by 5 bases, with 14 bases between. CDR3 amino acids: CSAPTGVENIQYF. In DNA form, the CDR3 reads TGCAGTGCCCCGACGGGAGTAGAAAACATTCAGTACTTC.

This clone was observed a few times. The chain has TRBV6-2 or TRBV6-3 and TRBJ2-7; either TRBD1 or TRBD2 may fit D (5 bases each). The length of the CDR3 is 13 residues. The germline V gene encodes CDR1 MNHEY and CDR2 SVGEGT. V dropped 8 bases and J dropped 4 bases, with 15 bases sitting between them. CDR3 in DNA: TGTGCCAGCTTGAGCGGATACAGGTACGAGCAGTACTTC. It is translated as CASLSGYRYEQYF.

This clone has a count of ten or more. This chain uses TRBV15 with TRBJ2-7; possible D gene TRBD1, 6 bases. V gave up 0 bases and J gave up 2 bases, with 14 bases separating them. The CDR3 runs 16 residues. CDR1 is LNHNV, CDR2 YYDKDF, per germline (reference sequence). The CDR3 coding sequence is TGTGCCACCAGCAGAGATGGGGGCGCTCGGGCCTACGAGCAGTACTTC. Protein: CATSRDGGARAYEQYF.

There are a few counts of this clone. This sequence may be a read error, since a much larger clone differs from it by one base. Other DNA sequences from this sample encode an identical CDR3 as well. V usage is TRBV14 and J usage is TRBJ2-3; D perhaps matches TRBD2 (5 bases). CDR3 length: 14 residues. Per germline, CDR1 SGHDN and CDR2 FVKESK. V lost 4 bases and J 2 bases, leaving 10 bases between the germline ends. DNA of the CDR3: TGTGCCAGCAGCCTCCGGGGTATCACAGATACGCAGTATTTT. Encoded protein: CASSLRGITDTQYF.

This clone was picked up a small number of times. The V and J genes are TRBV10-3 and TRBJ1-3, with 9 bases identical to TRBD1. The V and J ends lost 11 bases and 4 bases, in that order; junction bases with no gene match: 6. The CDR3 is 13 residues long. Germline V gene lookup returns CDR1 ENHRY and CDR2 SYGVKD. CDR3 DNA sequence: TGTGCCTTTCCCGGGACAGGGGGAAACACCATATATTTT. This sequence encodes CAFPGTGGNTIYF.

The genes are TRBV7-8 and TRBJ1-5; D is perhaps TRBD1 (6 bases). The ends were cut back, 5 bases at V and 4 bases at J, with 15 bases in the middle. There are 15 residues in the CDR3. Germline CDR1 and CDR2: SGHVS and FQNEAQ. The CDR3 coding sequence is TGTGCCAGCAGCGTGACCGGGACACCAAATCAGCCCCAGCATTTT. As protein: CASSVTGTPNQPQHF.

In this sample, this clone turned up many times. The chain is built from TRBV12-3 or TRBV12-4 and TRBJ2-7, with a possible D match to TRBD2 (6 bases). The CDR3 loop spans 13 amino acids. Trimming removed 3 bases at V and 1 base at J, with 7 bases between. In nucleotides, the CDR3 is TGTGCCAGCAGTTTTCTAGCGTCCTACGAGCAGTACTTC. Translating it yields CASSFLASYEQYF.

This clone was detected ten times or more. The chain has TRBV5-1 and TRBJ2-1; 9 nucleotides align to TRBD2. CDR3 length: 17 amino acids. The germline V gene has CDR1 SGHRS and CDR2 YFSETQ. V lost 4 bases and J lost 3; bases outside the gene matches: 11. CDR3 sequence (DNA): TGCGCCAGCAGCCCCCTCGGCACTAGCGGGTACTACAATGAGCAGTTCTTC. This encodes CASSPLGTSGYYNEQFF.

The CDR3 is CASSYGQGAYNEQFF. As DNA, the CDR3 is TGTGCCAGCAGCTACGGACAGGGGGCGTACAATGAGCAGTTCTTC. V usage is TRBV11-2 and J usage is TRBJ2-1, with 11 bases that match TRBD1. Germline V gene data show CDR1 as SGHAT and CDR2 as FQNNGV. CDR3 length: 15 residues. V lost 4 bases and J lost 4; bases outside the gene matches: 3. Full variable domain (remainder filled in from reference TRBV11-2 and TRBJ2-1): EAGVAQSPRYKIIEKRQSVAFWCNPISGHATLYWYQQILGQGPKLLIQFQNNGVVDDSQLPKDRFSAERLKGVDSTLKIQPAKLEDSAVYLCASSYGQGAYNEQFFGPGTRLTVL.

This clone came up many times. The V and J genes are TRBV3-1 and TRBJ1-3; D is unresolved. Looked up from germline, CDR1 is LGHDT and CDR2 is YNNKEL (reference sequence). The ends were cut back, 1 base at V and 14 bases at J, with 12 bases in the middle. The CDR3 runs to 12 residues. CDR3 in amino acids: CASSQAENSVYF. CDR3 nucleotide sequence: TGTGCCAGCAGCCAAGCAGAGAACTCGGTATATTTT. The whole variable domain, remainder taken from reference TRBV3-1 and TRBJ1-3, is DTAVSQTPKYLVTQMGNDKSIKCEQNLGHDTMYWYKQDSKKFLKIMFSYNNKELIINETVPNRFSPKSPDKAHLNLHINSLELGDSAVYFCASSQAENSVYFGEGSWLTVV.